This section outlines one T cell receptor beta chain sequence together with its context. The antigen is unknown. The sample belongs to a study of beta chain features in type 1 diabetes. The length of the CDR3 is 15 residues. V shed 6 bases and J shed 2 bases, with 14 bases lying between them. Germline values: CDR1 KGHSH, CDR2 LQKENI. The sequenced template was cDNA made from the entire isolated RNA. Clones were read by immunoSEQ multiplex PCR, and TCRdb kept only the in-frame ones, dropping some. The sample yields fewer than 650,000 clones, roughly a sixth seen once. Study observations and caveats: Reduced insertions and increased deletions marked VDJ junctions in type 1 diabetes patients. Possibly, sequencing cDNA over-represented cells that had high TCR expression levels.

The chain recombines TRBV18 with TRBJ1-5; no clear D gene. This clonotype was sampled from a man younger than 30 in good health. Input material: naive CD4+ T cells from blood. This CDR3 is CASSPRREGNQPQHF. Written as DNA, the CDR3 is TGTGCCAGCTCTCCAAGGCGAGAGGGCAATCAGCCCCAGCATTTT.